The clone carrying this TCR beta chain was observed once. As yet, its antigen is unknown. This sample is part of a study of cytomegalovirus exposure and HLA in healthy donors. PCR employed 60 Vbeta and 13 Jbeta primers. Method: immunoSEQ multiplex PCR; TCRdb's copy keeps in-frame clones and lacks some. The data contain 200,000 to 250,000 clones, around 83% of them singletons. The study, taken as a whole, reports: Donor immune exposure was known only as CMV serostatus.

The V end lost 6 bases, the J end lost 3 bases, and 35 bases lay between the germline ends. The CDR3 contains 21 residues. Germline assignment: CDR1 LNHDA and CDR2 SQIVND (reference sequence). The rearrangement joins TRBV19 to TRBJ1-1, with a possible D match to TRBD1 (6 bases). Sequenced: PBMCs. The clonotype comes from a girl aged 2 to 9 in good health and CMV-seronegative. The CDR3 protein is CASRGFANELGFVDRDTEAFF. The CDR3 DNA follows: TGTGCCAGTAGGGGGTTTGCAAATGAACTAGGATTCGTGGACAGAGACACTGAAGCTTTCTTT.